This T cell receptor (beta chain) was found in a study of blood T cell repertoires in COVID-19. Study details: Spain, Italy and the United States supplied samples that represented acute and convalescent COVID-19. PBMCs, B-cell-depleted T cells, or T cells were the source of the cDNA or gDNA that made up the material.

While infection was still active, Seattle patients were enrolled and then followed longitudinally. Per the original data handling: How many nucleated cells were present was estimated from reference gene primer amplification. Generated by immunoSEQ multiplex PCR, the TCRdb table keeps only in-frame clones and is missing some. Clone size and the V and J calls come from that table; the DNA yielded D and trimming. This table has about 320,000 clones, roughly 89% appearing once. The sequence was collected from a young woman with COVID-19, enrolled during active disease. Sequencing was performed on peripheral blood.

The CDR3 is CSAGGIGQGGYGYTF. CDR3 DNA: TGCAGCGCTGGAGGGATTGGACAGGGCGGCTATGGCTACACCTTC. The chain is built from TRBV29-1 and TRBJ1-2; 8 bases agree with TRBD1. The CDR3 covers 15 residues. V trimming: 7 bases; J trimming: 4 bases; junction bases outside the gene matches: 14. CDR1 and CDR2 from the germline V gene are SQVTM and ANQGSEA.